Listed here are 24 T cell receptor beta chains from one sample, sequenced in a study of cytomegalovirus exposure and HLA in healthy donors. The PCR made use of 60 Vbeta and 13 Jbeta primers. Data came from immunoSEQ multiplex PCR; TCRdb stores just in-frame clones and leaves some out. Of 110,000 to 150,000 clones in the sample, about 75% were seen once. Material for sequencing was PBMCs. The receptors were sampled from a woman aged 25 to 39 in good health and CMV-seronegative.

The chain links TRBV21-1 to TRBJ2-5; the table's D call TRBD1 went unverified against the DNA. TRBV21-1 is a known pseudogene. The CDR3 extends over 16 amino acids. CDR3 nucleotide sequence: TGTGCCAGCAGCAAGTTGGACAGGGGAGGGCAAGAGACCCAGTACTTC. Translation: CASSKLDRGGQETQYF.

CDR3 protein: CASSGTGGAWANVLTF. The CDR3, as DNA: TGCGCCAGCAGCGGGACAGGGGGCGCCTGGGCCAACGTCCTGACTTTC. The chain uses TRBV5-1 and TRBJ2-6; 12 positions match TRBD1. Germline V gene lookup returns CDR1 SGHRS and CDR2 YFSETQ. The CDR3 runs 16 residues. The trim removed 4 bases at V and 5 bases at J, leaving 4 bases unmatched.

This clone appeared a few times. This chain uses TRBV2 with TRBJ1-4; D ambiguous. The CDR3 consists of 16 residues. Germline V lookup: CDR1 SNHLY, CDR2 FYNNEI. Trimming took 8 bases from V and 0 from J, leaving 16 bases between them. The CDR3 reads CASLGRGSATNEKLFF. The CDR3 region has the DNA TGTGCCAGCCTCGGGCGGGGTAGTGCAACTAATGAAAAACTGTTTTTT.

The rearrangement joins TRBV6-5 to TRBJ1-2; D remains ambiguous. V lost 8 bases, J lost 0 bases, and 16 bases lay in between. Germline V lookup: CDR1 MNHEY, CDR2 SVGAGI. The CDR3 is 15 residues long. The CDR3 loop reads CASRLNRVPNYGYTF. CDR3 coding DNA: TGTGCCAGCCGGCTGAACAGAGTACCTAACTATGGCTACACCTTC.

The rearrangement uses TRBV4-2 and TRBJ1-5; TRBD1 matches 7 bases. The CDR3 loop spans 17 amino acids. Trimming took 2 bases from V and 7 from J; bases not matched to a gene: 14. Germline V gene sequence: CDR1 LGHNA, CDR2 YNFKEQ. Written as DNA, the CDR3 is TGTGCCAGCAGCCAATCTCCCCGACAGGGAGTAGGACAGCCCCAGCATTTT. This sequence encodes CASSQSPRQGVGQPQHF.

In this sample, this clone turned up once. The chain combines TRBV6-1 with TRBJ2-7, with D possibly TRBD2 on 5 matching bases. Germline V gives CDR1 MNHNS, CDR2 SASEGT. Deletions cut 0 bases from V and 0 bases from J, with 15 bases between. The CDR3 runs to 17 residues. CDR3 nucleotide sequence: TGTGCCAGCAGTGAAGCCCCCGGGGTAGCGAGCTCCTACGAGCAGTACTTC. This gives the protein CASSEAPGVASSYEQYF.

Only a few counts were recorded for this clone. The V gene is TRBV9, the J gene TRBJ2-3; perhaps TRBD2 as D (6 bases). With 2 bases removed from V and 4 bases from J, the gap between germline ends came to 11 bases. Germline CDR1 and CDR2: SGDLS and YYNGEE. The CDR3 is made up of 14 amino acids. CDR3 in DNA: TGTGCCAGCAGCGTCGGGGGTTACGCAGATACGCAGTATTTT. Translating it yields CASSVGGYADTQYF.

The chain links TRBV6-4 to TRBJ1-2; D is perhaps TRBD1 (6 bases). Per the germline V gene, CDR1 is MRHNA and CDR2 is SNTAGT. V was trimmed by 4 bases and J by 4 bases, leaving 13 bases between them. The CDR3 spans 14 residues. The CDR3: CASSGSTGSYGYTF. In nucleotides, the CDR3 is TGTGCCAGCAGTGGTTCGACAGGCTCCTATGGCTACACCTTC.

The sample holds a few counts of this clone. Here the CDR3 DNA reads TGTGCCAGCAGTTCCCCCGGGGGCGAGCAGTACTTC. Protein: CASSSPGGEQYF. The chain recombines TRBV28 with TRBJ2-7; a possible D gene is TRBD2 (6 bases). Germline values: CDR1 MDHEN, CDR2 SYDVKM. This CDR3 comprises 12 residues. V lost 4 bases, J lost 6 bases, and 10 bases lay in between.

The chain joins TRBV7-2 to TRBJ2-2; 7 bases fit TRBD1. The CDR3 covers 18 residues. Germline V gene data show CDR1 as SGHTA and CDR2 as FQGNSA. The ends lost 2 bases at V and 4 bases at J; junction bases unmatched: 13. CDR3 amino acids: CASSLKDRVIWRTGELFF. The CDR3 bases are TGTGCCAGCAGCTTAAAAGACAGGGTTATTTGGCGCACCGGGGAGCTGTTTTTT.

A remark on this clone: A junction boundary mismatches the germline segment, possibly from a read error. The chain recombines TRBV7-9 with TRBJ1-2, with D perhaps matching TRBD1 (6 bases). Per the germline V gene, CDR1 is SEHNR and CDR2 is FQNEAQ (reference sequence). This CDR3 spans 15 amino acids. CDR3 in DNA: TGTTCCAGCAGACCACAGGGCTTAGCTAACTATGGCTACACCTTC. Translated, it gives CSSRPQGLANYGYTF.

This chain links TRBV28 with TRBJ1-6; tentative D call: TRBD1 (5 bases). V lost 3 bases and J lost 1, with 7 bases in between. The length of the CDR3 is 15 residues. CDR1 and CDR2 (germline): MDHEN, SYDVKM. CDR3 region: CASSFGASYNSPLHF. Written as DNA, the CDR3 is TGTGCCAGCAGTTTTGGGGCGTCCTATAATTCACCCCTCCACTTT.

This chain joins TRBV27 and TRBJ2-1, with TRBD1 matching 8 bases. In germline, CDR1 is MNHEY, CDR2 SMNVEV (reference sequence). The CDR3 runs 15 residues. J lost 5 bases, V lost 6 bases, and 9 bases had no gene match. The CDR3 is CASRQGGTGHNEQFF. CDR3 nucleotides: TGTGCCAGCAGGCAAGGTGGGACAGGACACAATGAGCAGTTCTTC.

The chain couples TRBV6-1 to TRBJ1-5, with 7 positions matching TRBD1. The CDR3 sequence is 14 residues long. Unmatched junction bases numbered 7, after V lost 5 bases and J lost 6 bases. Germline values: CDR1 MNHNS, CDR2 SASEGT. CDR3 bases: TGTGCCAGCAGTCGACAGGGAGGAGGTCAGCCCCAGCATTTT. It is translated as CASSRQGGGQPQHF.

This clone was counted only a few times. Written as DNA, the CDR3 is TGTGCCAGCAGCCCTACGATCCGGGATGGCTACACCTTC. It translates to CASSPTIRDGYTF. V usage is TRBV7-9 and J usage is TRBJ1-2; D unresolved. Trimming left V 5 bases short and J 6 bases short, with 13 bases between. This CDR3 comprises 13 residues. The germline CDR1 and CDR2 sequences are SEHNR and FQNEAQ (reference sequence). Variable domain in full (rest from reference TRBV7-9 and TRBJ1-2): DTGVSQNPRHKITKRGQNVTFRCDPISEHNRLYWYRQTLGQGPEFLTYFQNEAQLEKSRLLSDRFSAERPKGSFSTLEIQRTEQGDSAMYLCASSPTIRDGYTFGSGTRLTVV.

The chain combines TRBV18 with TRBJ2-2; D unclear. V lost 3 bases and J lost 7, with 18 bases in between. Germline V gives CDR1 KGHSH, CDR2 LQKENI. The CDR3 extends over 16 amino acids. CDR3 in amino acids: CASSPLSRNSHGELFF. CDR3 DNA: TGTGCCAGCTCACCTTTGTCTAGGAACTCTCACGGGGAGCTGTTTTTT.

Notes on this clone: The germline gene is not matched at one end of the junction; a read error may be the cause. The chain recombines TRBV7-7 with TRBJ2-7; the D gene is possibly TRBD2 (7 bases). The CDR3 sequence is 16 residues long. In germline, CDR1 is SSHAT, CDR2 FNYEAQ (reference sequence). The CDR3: CASTPGQGGGLDEQYF. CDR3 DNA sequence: TGTGCTAGCACCCCGGGACAAGGGGGGGGGCTGGACGAGCAGTACTTC. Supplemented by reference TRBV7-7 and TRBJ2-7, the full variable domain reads GAGVSQSPRYKVTKRGQDVTLRCDPISSHATLYWYQQALGQGPEFLTYFNYEAQPDKSGLPSDRFSAERPEGSISTLTIQRTEQRDSAMYRCASTPGQGGGLDEQYFGPGTRLTVT.

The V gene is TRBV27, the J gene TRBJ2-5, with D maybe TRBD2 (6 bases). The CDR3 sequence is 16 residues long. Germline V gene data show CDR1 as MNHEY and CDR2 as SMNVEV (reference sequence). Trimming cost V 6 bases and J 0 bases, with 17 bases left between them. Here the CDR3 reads CASSRVGGDHQETQYF. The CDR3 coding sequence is TGTGCCAGCAGCAGAGTGGGCGGGGACCACCAAGAGACCCAGTACTTC.

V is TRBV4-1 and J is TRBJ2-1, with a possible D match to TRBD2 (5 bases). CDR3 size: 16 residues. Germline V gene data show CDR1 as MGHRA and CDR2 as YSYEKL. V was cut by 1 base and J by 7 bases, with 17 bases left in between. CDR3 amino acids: CASSQGYREGRNEQFF. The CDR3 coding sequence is TGCGCCAGCAGCCAAGGTTACCGGGAAGGTAGGAATGAGCAGTTCTTC.

The CDR3 region has the DNA TGTGCCAGCAGTCAGCGGACAGGGGGTTTGGAGGGCACTGAAGCTTTCTTT. Its protein product is CASSQRTGGLEGTEAFF. The chain is built from TRBV7-9 and TRBJ1-1, with 10 positions matching TRBD1. Germline assignment: CDR1 SEHNR and CDR2 FQNEAQ (reference sequence). This CDR3 has 17 amino acids. V lost 6 bases, J lost 4 bases, and 14 bases stayed unmatched.

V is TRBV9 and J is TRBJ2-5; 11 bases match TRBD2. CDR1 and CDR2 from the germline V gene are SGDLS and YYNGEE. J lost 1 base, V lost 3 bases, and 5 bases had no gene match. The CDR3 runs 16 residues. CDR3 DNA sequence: TGTGCCAGCAGCGGCGGGACTAGCGGCTTCCAAGAGACCCAGTACTTC. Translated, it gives CASSGGTSGFQETQYF.

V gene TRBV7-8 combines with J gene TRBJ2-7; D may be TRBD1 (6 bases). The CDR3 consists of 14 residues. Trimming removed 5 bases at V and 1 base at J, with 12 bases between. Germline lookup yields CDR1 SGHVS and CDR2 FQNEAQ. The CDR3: CASSAEQGSYEQYV. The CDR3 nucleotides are TGTGCCAGCAGCGCGGAACAGGGATCCTACGAGCAGTACGTC.

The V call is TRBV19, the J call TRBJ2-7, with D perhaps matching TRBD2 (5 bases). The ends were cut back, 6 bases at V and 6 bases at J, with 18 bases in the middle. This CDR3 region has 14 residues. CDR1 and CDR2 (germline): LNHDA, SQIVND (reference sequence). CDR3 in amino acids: CASRPIEGSFEQYF. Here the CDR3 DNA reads TGTGCCAGTAGGCCCATTGAGGGTTCATTCGAGCAGTACTTC.

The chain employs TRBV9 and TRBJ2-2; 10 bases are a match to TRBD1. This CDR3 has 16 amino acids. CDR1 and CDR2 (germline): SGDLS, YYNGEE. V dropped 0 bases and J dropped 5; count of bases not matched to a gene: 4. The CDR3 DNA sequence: TGTGCCAGCAGCGTAGTCGGGACAGGGGCGACCGGGGAGCTGTTTTTT. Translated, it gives CASSVVGTGATGELFF.